The T cell receptor (beta chain) described here comes from a study of cytomegalovirus exposure and HLA in healthy donors. Amplification used 60 Vbeta primers and 13 Jbeta primers. The repertoire was sequenced with immunoSEQ multiplex PCR; TCRdb's copy has only in-frame clones and lacks some. The sample data list more than 40,000 clones. V shed 5 bases and J 4 bases; nucleotides not matched to a gene: 12. The CDR3 sequence is 16 residues long. Germline V CDR1 and CDR2: GTSNPN, SVGIG (reference sequence). As for this clone: Its antigen is unknown.

Study conclusions and caveats: An analysis done earlier found most TCR beta V segments productive about 87% or about 30% of the time.

The TCR sequence derives from a female donor in good health and CMV-seronegative. The chain has TRBV30 and TRBJ1-3, with 9 nucleotides matching TRBD1. Specimen: PBMCs. CDR3 in amino acids: CAWGSPDRGSGNTIYF. CDR3 DNA: TGTGCCTGGGGCTCTCCGGACAGGGGATCAGGAAACACCATATATTTT.